Listed below are T cell receptor beta chains from one sample, sequenced in a study of blood T cell repertoires in COVID-19. Profiled with immunoSEQ multiplex PCR; TCRdb holds only in-frame clones, not every one. Seen here are around 140,000 clones, roughly 84% observed once, and the top ten hold 8.5% to 9%. Sequencing was performed on peripheral blood. These receptors were collected from a man aged 25-45 years with COVID-19, enrolled during active disease. CDR3s include the opening cysteine and the closing phenylalanine or tryptophan. The D gene is left open where the match is weak. Only some rows state a clone size, as once, few, many or a class for expanded clones.

v_gene,abundance,j_gene,d_gene,CDR3nt,CDR3aa
TRBV18,.,TRBJ1-5,.,TGTGCCAGCTCACCACCGGCGGAGAATCAGCCCCAGCATTTT,CASSPPAENQPQHF
TRBV7-6,.,TRBJ2-1,.,TGTGCCAGCAGCAAAAGGGGGTTTTACAATGAGCAGTTCTTC,CASSKRGFYNEQFF
TRBV28,.,TRBJ2-1,.,TGTGCCAGCAGTTTACGTTGGACAGCGAACTACAATGAGCAGTTCTTC,CASSLRWTANYNEQFF
TRBV27,.,TRBJ2-7,TRBD2,TGTGCCAGCAGGCCCACAGGGGTCGGTTTCATAGCGGGAGCGTCCTACGAGCAGTACTTC,CASRPTGVGFIAGASYEQYF
TRBV18,.,TRBJ2-7,.,TGTGCCAGCTCACCCAGGACACCGTACGAGCAGTACTTC,CASSPRTPYEQYF
TRBV5-1,.,TRBJ1-1,TRBD1,TGCGCCAGCAGCTTAACAGGGGACTTGACTGAAGCTTTCTTT,CASSLTGDLTEAFF
TRBV7-2,.,TRBJ1-5,TRBD1,TGTGCCAGCAGCTTAGTTCAGGGGGGCAATCAGCCCCAGCATTTT,CASSLVQGGNQPQHF
TRBV9,.,TRBJ2-1,TRBD2,TGTGCCAGCAGCCCCGGGACTAGCGGATACAATGAGCAGTTCTTC,CASSPGTSGYNEQFF
TRBV4-3,.,TRBJ1-1,TRBD1,TGCGCCAGCAGCCCGTACAGGGGGAACACTGAAGCTTTCTTT,CASSPYRGNTEAFF
TRBV11-2,.,TRBJ1-5,.,TGTGCCAGCAGCTTACGGACAACAGGGTCTGGTCAGCCCCAGCATTTT,CASSLRTTGSGQPQHF
TRBV5-1,.,TRBJ2-7,.,TGCGCCAGCAGCTTGGGGGGAGATTCCACCTACGAGCAGTACTTC,CASSLGGDSTYEQYF
TRBV28,few,TRBJ1-2,TRBD1,TGTGCCAGCAGTTTTGTAGCTGAGTTGGGACAGCCGACCTATGGCTACACCTTC,CASSFVAELGQPTYGYTF
TRBV20-1,few,TRBJ1-5,.,TGCAGTGCTAGAGAAGGCGGACCCCAGCATTTT,CSAREGGPQHF
TRBV6-5,few,TRBJ1-6,.,TGTGCCAGCAGCCCATCCCGGACAGATTCACCCCTCCACTTT,CASSPSRTDSPLHF
TRBV5-4,once,TRBJ1-2,.,TGTGCCAGCAGCTGGGCACAGGAGAACTATGGCTACACCTTC,CASSWAQENYGYTF
TRBV18,.,TRBJ2-7,.,TGTGCCAGCTCACCGGACAGCATGGACGAGCAGTACTTC,CASSPDSMDEQYF
TRBV5-1,.,TRBJ2-5,.,TGCGCCAGCAGCTTGAGGGGGGGAAACCAAGAGACCCAGTACTTC,CASSLRGGNQETQYF
TRBV30,.,TRBJ1-4,TRBD1,TGTGCCTGGAGTAACCCCGGGACAGGGGTAGAAAAACTGTTTTTT,CAWSNPGTGVEKLFF
TRBV6-6,.,TRBJ2-3,.,TGTGCCAGCAGTTACTCGGCTCGGGTCGCAGATACGCAGTATTTT,CASSYSARVADTQYF
TRBV14,.,TRBJ2-3,.,TGTGCCAGCAGCCAAGATCGTGCAGGGCTGGGAGATACGCAGTATTTT,CASSQDRAGLGDTQYF
TRBV19,few,TRBJ1-5,.,TGTGCCAGTGGAACGAGGCGGGGAAACAATCAGCCCCAGCATTTT,CASGTRRGNNQPQHF
TRBV10-1,.,TRBJ1-1,.,TGCGCCAGCAGTGAGACAGGTTTGGGGACTGAAGCTTTCTTT,CASSETGLGTEAFF
TRBV19,.,TRBJ2-1,.,TGTGCCAGTAGTATAGTCGGGGCTAGCGTTTACAATGAGCAGTTCTTC,CASSIVGASVYNEQFF
TRBV5-5,once,TRBJ2-3,TRBD1,TGTGCCAGCAGCCCCGGGACAGGGGTGGATACGCAGTATTTT,CASSPGTGVDTQYF
TRBV14,.,TRBJ2-7,TRBD2,TGTGCCAGCAGCCGGACTAGCGGGAGATTGGGCGAGCAGTACTTC,CASSRTSGRLGEQYF
TRBV5-4,.,TRBJ1-3,.,TGTGCCAGCAGCTTGGACACGAACCGAGGAAACACCATATATTTT,CASSLDTNRGNTIYF
TRBV19,.,TRBJ1-1,TRBD1,TGTGCCAGTAGACGGGACAGGGTCGTCCCTGAAGCTTTCTTT,CASRRDRVVPEAFF
TRBV3-1/TRBV3-2,.,TRBJ2-2,TRBD2,TGTGCCAGCAGCCGAGGGACTAGCGGGAGGAGTGGCACCGGGGAGCTGTTTTTT,CASSRGTSGRSGTGELFF
TRBV25-1,.,TRBJ1-1,.,TGTGCCAGCAGTGGGGGGGGGATGAACACTGAAGCTTTCTTT,CASSGGGMNTEAFF
TRBV11-2,.,TRBJ2-3,TRBD2,TGTGCCAGCAGCCCAAGACTAGCGGAGGCCACAGATACGCAGTATTTT,CASSPRLAEATDTQYF
TRBV9,.,TRBJ2-3,.,TGTGCCAGCAGCCTCGGGACATTAGATACGCAGTATTTT,CASSLGTLDTQYF